These 8 T cell receptor beta chains were sequenced from one sample in a study of graft-versus-host responses after intestinal transplantation. The repertoire was sequenced with immunoSEQ multiplex PCR; TCRdb's copy has only in-frame clones and lacks some. Of under 100,000 clones listed, 90% to 95% are singletons. These receptors have no known antigen. The specimen comprised unstimulated CD8+ T cells sorted from spleen or lymph node cells, sampled before transplant. The receptors derive from a human donor who was the organ donor for an intestinal transplant.

V and J are TRBV27 and TRBJ1-2; D unresolved. Germline V lookup: CDR1 MNHEY, CDR2 SMNVEV (reference sequence). The CDR3 is made up of 13 amino acids. Deletions cut 2 bases from V and 2 bases from J, with 6 bases between. CDR3: CASSLTGNYGYTF. The CDR3 DNA reads as TGTGCCAGCAGTTTAACGGGGAACTATGGCTACACCTTC.

The J gene is TRBJ1-4, the V gene TRBV19; D unresolved. The CDR3 extends over 14 amino acids. V gave up 3 bases and J gave up 0 bases, with 5 bases separating them. The V gene's germline CDR1 is LNHDA and CDR2 SQIVND (reference sequence). CDR3 in DNA: TGTGCCAGTAGTATCGGTGCAACTAATGAAAAACTGTTTTTT. Encoded protein: CASSIGATNEKLFF.

The rearrangement uses TRBV7-9 and TRBJ2-7, with 8 nucleotides matching TRBD1. The germline CDR1 and CDR2 sequences are SEHNR and FQNEAQ (reference sequence). The CDR3 loop spans 14 amino acids. With 1 base clipped from V and 5 bases from J, the junction kept 4 bases outside the gene matches. CDR3 sequence (DNA): TGTGCCAGCAGCTTAGGAGGCAGGGGGCACGAGCAGTACTTC. Translation gives CASSLGGRGHEQYF.

The chain uses TRBV6-1 and TRBJ2-3; a weak D match, TRBD1 (5 bases). Germline V lookup: CDR1 MNHNS, CDR2 SASEGT. Trimming removed 9 bases at V and 6 bases at J, with 7 bases between. This CDR3 has 10 amino acids. For the CDR3, the DNA is TGTGCCAGTAACAGGGATACGCAGTATTTT. Amino acids: CASNRDTQYF.

The gene calls are TRBV20-1 and TRBJ2-5, with D uncertain. The end of the DNA fits TRBJ2-7 better, so the J call may be wrong. Germline assignment: CDR1 DFQATT and CDR2 SNEGSKA (reference sequence). The CDR3 runs to 11 residues. This CDR3 is CSASRSNEQYF. DNA of the CDR3: TGCAGTGCTAGCAGGTCTAACGAGCAGTACTTC.

The chain uses TRBV19 and TRBJ1-3; tentatively, D is TRBD1 (6 bases). CDR3 length: 17 residues. V was shortened by 8 bases and J by 2 bases, with 22 bases between the two germline ends. The germline V gene encodes CDR1 LNHDA and CDR2 SQIVND (reference sequence). CDR3 loop: CASRKSTIGTPGNTIYF. CDR3 DNA: TGTGCCAGTCGCAAATCCACAATCGGGACACCTGGAAACACCATATATTTT.

The rearrangement joins TRBV27 to TRBJ1-1; D gene unclear. Germline V gene lookup returns CDR1 MNHEY and CDR2 SMNVEV (reference sequence). CDR3 size: 15 residues. V lost 0 bases and J 1 base, leaving 9 bases between the germline ends. The CDR3 region has the DNA TGTGCCAGCAGTTTATCGCGGGGAGGGAACACTGAAGCTTTCTTT. Translated, it gives CASSLSRGGNTEAFF.

The rearrangement uses TRBV2 and TRBJ1-3; 8 bases are shared with TRBD1. CDR1 is SNHLY and CDR2 is FYNNEI in the germline V gene. V lost 11 bases, J lost 3 bases, and 9 bases stayed unmatched. The CDR3 totals 14 residues. CDR3 loop: CALRRGTGGNTIYF. In DNA, the CDR3 is TGTGCCCTTCGCCGGGGGACAGGTGGAAACACCATATATTTT. Looking up the rest from reference TRBV2 and TRBJ1-3 gives the full variable domain: EPEVTQTPSHQVTQMGQEVILRCVPISNHLYFYWYRQILGQKVEFLVSFYNNEISEKSEIFDDQFSVERPDGSNFTLKIRSTKLEDSAMYFCALRRGTGGNTIYFGEGSWLTVV.